This TCR beta chain was obtained from a study of identical twins (dated by TCRdb to the mid-2010s). About the study as a whole: To test whether fetal clonotypes persist, this study deep-sequenced TCR alpha and beta repertoires from monozygotic twins, from unrelated adults of various ages, and from cord blood. To rule out contamination, the twin experiments were replicated at different times with different library preparation protocols. General findings and caveats noted by the study authors: Compared with coincidental sharing between unrelated individuals, out-of-frame TCR alpha sequences shared between twins showed an excess of sequences with low generation probability. A weaker excess of twin sharing was found in beta out-of-frame sequences because the signal-to-noise ratio was lowered by fewer shared sequences. Because the same donors could not be followed over many years, conclusions were based on cross-sectional statistical analysis. Fewer insertions were carried by abundant cord blood beta clonotypes, a similar but weaker trend appeared in young adult naive repertoires, and no such trend appeared in memory repertoires. Out-of-frame TCR alpha sharing in monozygotic twins was systematically underestimated by recombination models, whereas sharing between unrelated individuals was in agreement with the recombination models. Zero-insertion analyses could be partly confounded by invariant T cells such as MAIT and iNKT, though diverse VJ usage argued against such confounding for most clonotypes.

On this clonotype: Its antigen remains undetermined. Per-base quality was not reported, and no clone a single base away is much larger than it.

V is pared back by 2 bases and J by 11 bases, with 12 bases lying between the germline termini. The CDR3 has 12 amino acids, counting the end cysteine and phenylalanine. Only the CDR3 portion is preserved as DNA: 36 bases, with reading frame beginning at the first base. Taken from the germline V gene, the CDR1 and CDR2 loops are ENHRY and SYGVKD. The library relied on 5' RACE. Sequencing used an Illumina HiSeq 2000. Template switching added a universal primer binding site, and the final cDNA carried a unique molecular identifier that allowed TCR cDNA molecules to be counted accurately. First-strand cDNA for TCR alpha and beta chains was synthesized from specific primers in the conserved constant-segment region. To control for contamination, every cDNA library carried two barcodes: a SMART-Mk sample barcode plus Illumina barcodes. TruSeq adapter sequences, together with Illumina sample barcodes, were added in two successive PCR steps. TCR alpha and beta cDNA libraries were sequenced on the Illumina HiSeq platform with custom primers. On the authors' methods: MiGEC processed the raw reads to extract unique molecular identifiers, while MiXCR was used to determine the CDR3 positions. For each individual, recombination models were inferred using an EM algorithm with the repgenHMM and IGoR tools. The tcR package in R was used for shared clonotype analysis, with sharing normalized by the product of cloneset sizes. Out-of-frame nonproductive sequences were analyzed to study raw recombination free of thymic and clonal selection effects. In TCRdb, the public reads were trimmed at Q25 with fastp and aligned with MiXCR, with productive beta chains retained. Each entry is one CDR3 protein sequence, shown with its most common DNA and genes. V and J calls and clone size were set by TCRdb, not the authors. For this sample the table gives some 570,000 distinct CDR3 sequences, of which around 22% were detected only once. About 0.48% of the sample is taken by the ten largest.

All donors were healthy Caucasians. The twin cohort consisted of three pairs of female monozygotic twins, all aged about 18 to 29 years. CD4+ and CD8+ T cell populations were isolated with positive isolation kits from Invitrogen. These sequences were also reported in another study, on yellow fever vaccine responses in identical twins. As described in the second report: The T cell response to vaccination in identical twins was reported by the authors to appear partly convergent and partly personalized. The study precisely tracked vaccine-responding T cell clones in identical twins.

The sample was CD4+ T cells sorted from blood. Here the chain combines TRBV10-3 and TRBJ1-1; the D gene is perhaps TRBD1, from 5 matching bases. The source of this sequence is a woman aged 18-29 years in good health. The nucleotides read TGTGCCATCAGTGAGCCGGGGGGGTTTGCTTTCTTT. Translated, this is CAISEPGGFAFF.